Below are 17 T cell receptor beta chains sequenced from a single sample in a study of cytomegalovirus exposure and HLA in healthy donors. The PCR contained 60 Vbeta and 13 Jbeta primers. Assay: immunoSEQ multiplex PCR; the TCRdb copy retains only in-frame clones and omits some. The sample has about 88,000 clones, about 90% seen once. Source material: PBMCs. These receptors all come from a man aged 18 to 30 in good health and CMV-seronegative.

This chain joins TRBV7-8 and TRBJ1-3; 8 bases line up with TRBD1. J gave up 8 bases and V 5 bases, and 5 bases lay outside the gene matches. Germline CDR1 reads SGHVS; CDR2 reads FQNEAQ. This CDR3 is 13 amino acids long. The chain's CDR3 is CASSLGQGYTIYF. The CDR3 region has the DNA TGTGCCAGCAGCCTCGGACAGGGCTACACCATATATTTT.

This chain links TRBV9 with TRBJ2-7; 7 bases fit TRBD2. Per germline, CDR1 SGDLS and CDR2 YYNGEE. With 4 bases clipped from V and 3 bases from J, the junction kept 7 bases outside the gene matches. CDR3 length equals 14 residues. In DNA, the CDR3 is TGTGCCAGCAGCACCCAAGCGGGGAGCTACGAGCAGTACTTC. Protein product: CASSTQAGSYEQYF.

CDR3 sequence (DNA): TGTGCCACCAGCAGAGATCGGCTAGAACAAGAGACCCAGTACTTC. Residues: CATSRDRLEQETQYF. The gene calls are TRBV15 and TRBJ2-5, with no clear D. Looked up from germline, CDR1 is LNHNV and CDR2 is YYDKDF (reference sequence). The V and J ends lost 0 bases and 2 bases respectively, with 10 bases between them. This CDR3 region has 15 residues.

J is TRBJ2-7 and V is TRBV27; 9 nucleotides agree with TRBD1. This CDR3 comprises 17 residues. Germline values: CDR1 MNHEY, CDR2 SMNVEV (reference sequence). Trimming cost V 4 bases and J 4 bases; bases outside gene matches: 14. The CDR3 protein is CASSSSPRTGDRYEQYF. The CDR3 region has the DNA TGTGCCAGCAGTTCCTCCCCCAGGACAGGGGACAGGTACGAGCAGTACTTC.

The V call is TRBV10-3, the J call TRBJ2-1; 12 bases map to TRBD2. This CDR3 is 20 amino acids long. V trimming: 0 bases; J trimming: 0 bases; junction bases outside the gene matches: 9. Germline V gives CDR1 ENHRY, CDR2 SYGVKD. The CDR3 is CAISESTRLAGGNSYNEQFF. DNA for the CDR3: TGTGCCATCAGTGAGTCGACTCGGCTAGCGGGAGGGAACTCCTACAATGAGCAGTTCTTC.

CDR3 residues: CASSLGGTSGPLYNEQFF. The CDR3, as DNA: TGTGCCAGCAGCTTAGGTGGGACTAGCGGGCCTCTCTACAATGAGCAGTTCTTC. The rearrangement uses TRBV7-9 and TRBJ2-1, with 12 bases identical to TRBD2. V lost 1 base and J lost 3; bases outside the gene matches: 7. The length of the CDR3 is 18 residues. From germline, CDR1 is SEHNR and CDR2 FQNEAQ (reference sequence).

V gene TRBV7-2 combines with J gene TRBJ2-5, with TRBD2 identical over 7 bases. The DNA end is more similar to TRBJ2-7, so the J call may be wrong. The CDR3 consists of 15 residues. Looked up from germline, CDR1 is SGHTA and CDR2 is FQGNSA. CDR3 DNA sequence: TGTGCCAGCAGCCTCAGACTAGCCAACTCCTACGAGCAGTACTTC. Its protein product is CASSLRLANSYEQYF.

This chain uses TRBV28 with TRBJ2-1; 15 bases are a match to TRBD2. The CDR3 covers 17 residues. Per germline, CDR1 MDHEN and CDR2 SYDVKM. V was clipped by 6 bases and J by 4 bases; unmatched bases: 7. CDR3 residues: CASRDTGTSGRYNEQFF. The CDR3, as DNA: TGTGCCAGCAGGGACACCGGGACTAGCGGGAGGTACAATGAGCAGTTCTTC.

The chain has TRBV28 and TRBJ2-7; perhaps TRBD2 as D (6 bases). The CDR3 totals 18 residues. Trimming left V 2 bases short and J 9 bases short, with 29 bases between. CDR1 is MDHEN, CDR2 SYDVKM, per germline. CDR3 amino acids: CASSLVLGAGSPYDGQYF. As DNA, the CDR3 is TGTGCCAGCAGTTTAGTATTAGGCGCGGGAAGTCCTTACGATGGGCAGTACTTC.

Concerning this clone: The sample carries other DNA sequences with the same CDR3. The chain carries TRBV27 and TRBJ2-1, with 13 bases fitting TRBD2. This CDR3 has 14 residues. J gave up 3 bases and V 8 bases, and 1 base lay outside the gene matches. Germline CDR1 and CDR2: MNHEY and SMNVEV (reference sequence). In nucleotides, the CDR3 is TGTGCCAGCCGGACTAGCGGGAGCTACAATGAGCAGTTCTTC. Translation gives CASRTSGSYNEQFF.

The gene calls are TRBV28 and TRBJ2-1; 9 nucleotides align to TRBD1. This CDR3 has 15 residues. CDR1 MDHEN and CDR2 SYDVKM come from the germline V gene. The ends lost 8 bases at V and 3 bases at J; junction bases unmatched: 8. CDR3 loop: CASFSSGQGYNEQFF. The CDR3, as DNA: TGTGCCAGCTTCTCGTCGGGACAGGGCTACAATGAGCAGTTCTTC.

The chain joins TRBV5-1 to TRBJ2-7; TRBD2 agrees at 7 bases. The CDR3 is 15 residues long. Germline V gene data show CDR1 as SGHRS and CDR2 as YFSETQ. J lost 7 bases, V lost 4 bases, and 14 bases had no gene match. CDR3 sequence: CASSGTSADAGEQYF. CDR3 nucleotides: TGCGCCAGCAGCGGTACTAGCGCCGATGCGGGGGAGCAGTACTTC.

CDR3 in DNA: TGTGCCAGCAGTTACCACCGGGACAAGGAGCCAAAACTGTTTTTT. Its protein product is CASSYHRDKEPKLFF. The chain links TRBV6-6 to TRBJ1-4; a possible D gene is TRBD1 (6 bases). Trimming removed 2 bases from V and 10 bases from J, with 17 bases in between. This CDR3 has 15 amino acids. Germline values: CDR1 MNHNY, CDR2 SVGAGI (reference sequence).

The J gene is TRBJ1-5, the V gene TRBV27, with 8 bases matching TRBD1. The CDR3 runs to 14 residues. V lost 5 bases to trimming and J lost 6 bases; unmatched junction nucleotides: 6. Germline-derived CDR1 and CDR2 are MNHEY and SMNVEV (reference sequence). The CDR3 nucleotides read TGTGCCAGCAGTCCTGGACAGGGAGGTCAGCCCCAGCATTTT. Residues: CASSPGQGGQPQHF.

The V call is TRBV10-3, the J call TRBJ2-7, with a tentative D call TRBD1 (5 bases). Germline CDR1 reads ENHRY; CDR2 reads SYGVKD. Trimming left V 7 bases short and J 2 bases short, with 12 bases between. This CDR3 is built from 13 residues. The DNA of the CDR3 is TGTGCCATCACGACAGCGAGCCCCTACGAGCAGTACTTC. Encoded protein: CAITTASPYEQYF.

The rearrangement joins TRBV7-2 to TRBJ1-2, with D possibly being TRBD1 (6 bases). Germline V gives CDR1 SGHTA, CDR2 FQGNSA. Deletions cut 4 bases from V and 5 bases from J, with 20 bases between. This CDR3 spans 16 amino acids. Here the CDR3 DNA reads TGTGCCAGCAGCTCCACCACGGATGGGGGCCCTTATGGCTACACCTTC. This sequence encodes CASSSTTDGGPYGYTF.

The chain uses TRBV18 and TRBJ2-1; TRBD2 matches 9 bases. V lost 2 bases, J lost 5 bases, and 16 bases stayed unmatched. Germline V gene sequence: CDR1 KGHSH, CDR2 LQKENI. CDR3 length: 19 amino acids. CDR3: CASSPWLAGVLKTDNEQFF. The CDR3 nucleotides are TGTGCCAGCTCACCATGGTTAGCGGGAGTACTCAAAACTGACAATGAGCAGTTCTTC.